These T cell receptor beta chains were read from a single sample in a study of blood T cell repertoires in COVID-19. Method: immunoSEQ multiplex PCR; TCRdb's copy keeps in-frame clones and lacks some. The top ten hold around 12% of the sample, which has around 250,000 clones, about 83% seen once. The sample taken for sequencing was peripheral blood. The receptors originated from a man older than 75 with acute or convalescent COVID-19. CDR3s include the opening cysteine and the closing phenylalanine or tryptophan. D genes are given only for firm matches. Size tells how often a clone was seen (once, few, many) or the class of an expanded clone, and some rows leave it out.

V gene: TRBV7-3; J gene: TRBJ2-2; D gene: TRBD2; CDR3 length: 20; clone size: .; CDR3 protein: CASSSLPGLAVGSHGGELFF; CDR3 DNA: TGTGCCAGCAGCTCACTCCCGGGACTAGCGGTAGGGTCCCATGGCGGGGAGCTGTTTTTT
V gene: TRBV19; J gene: TRBJ2-7; D gene: TRBD1; CDR3 length: 15; clone size: .; CDR3 protein: CASSIDRGSTYEQYF; CDR3 DNA: TGTGCAAGTAGTATTGACAGGGGATCTACCTACGAGCAGTACTTC
V gene: TRBV6-5; J gene: TRBJ1-2; D gene: .; CDR3 length: 14; clone size: .; CDR3 protein: CASRPSYQAYGYTF; CDR3 DNA: TGTGCCAGCAGGCCATCATACCAGGCCTATGGCTACACCTTC
V gene: TRBV7-2; J gene: TRBJ1-1; D gene: .; CDR3 length: 16; clone size: .; CDR3 protein: CASSLIPGGVNTEAFF; CDR3 DNA: TGTGCCAGCAGCTTAATACCAGGAGGGGTGAACACTGAAGCTTTCTTT
V gene: TRBV5-8; J gene: TRBJ2-7; D gene: .; CDR3 length: 14; clone size: .; CDR3 protein: CASSETDSRYEQYF; CDR3 DNA: TGTGCCAGCAGCGAAACCGACAGTCGCTACGAGCAGTACTTC
V gene: TRBV2; J gene: TRBJ1-1; D gene: TRBD1; CDR3 length: 14; clone size: .; CDR3 protein: CASSFVGQVSEAFF; CDR3 DNA: TGTGCCAGCAGTTTTGTCGGACAGGTTTCTGAAGCTTTCTTT
V gene: TRBV19; J gene: TRBJ1-1; D gene: TRBD1; CDR3 length: 16; clone size: .; CDR3 protein: CASSIATGVMNTEAFF; CDR3 DNA: TGTGCCAGTAGTATCGCGACAGGGGTAATGAACACTGAAGCTTTCTTT
V gene: TRBV11-2; J gene: TRBJ1-2; D gene: TRBD1; CDR3 length: 14; clone size: .; CDR3 protein: CASSPAGTGNGYTF; CDR3 DNA: TGTGCCAGCAGCCCCGCCGGGACAGGGAATGGCTACACCTTC
V gene: TRBV20-1; J gene: TRBJ1-1; D gene: .; CDR3 length: 11; clone size: .; CDR3 protein: CSASKLAEAFF; CDR3 DNA: TGCAGTGCTAGTAAATTAGCCGAAGCTTTCTTT
V gene: TRBV18; J gene: TRBJ2-1; D gene: TRBD2; CDR3 length: 16; clone size: .; CDR3 protein: CASSPGLAGGQNEQFF; CDR3 DNA: TGTGCCAGCTCACCCGGACTAGCGGGGGGGCAGAATGAGCAGTTCTTC
V gene: TRBV25-1; J gene: TRBJ1-2; D gene: .; CDR3 length: 14; clone size: .; CDR3 protein: CASSSSRANYGYTF; CDR3 DNA: TGTGCCAGCAGTAGTTCCAGGGCTAACTATGGCTACACCTTC
V gene: TRBV10-2; J gene: TRBJ1-5; D gene: .; CDR3 length: 15; clone size: .; CDR3 protein: CASSVDGRANQPQHF; CDR3 DNA: TGCGCCAGCAGCGTAGATGGCAGGGCGAATCAGCCCCAGCATTTT
V gene: TRBV6-1; J gene: TRBJ2-1; D gene: TRBD2; CDR3 length: 17; clone size: .; CDR3 protein: CASSEASGLAGYNEQFF; CDR3 DNA: TGTGCCAGCAGTGAAGCTTCGGGACTAGCGGGGTACAATGAGCAGTTCTTC
V gene: TRBV3-1/TRBV3-2; J gene: TRBJ2-7; D gene: TRBD2; CDR3 length: 15; clone size: once; CDR3 protein: CASSLGTSGGYEQYF; CDR3 DNA: TGTGCCAGCAGCCTGGGGACTAGCGGGGGCTACGAGCAGTACTTC
V gene: TRBV19; J gene: TRBJ1-5; D gene: TRBD1; CDR3 length: 17; clone size: once; CDR3 protein: CASRGPLQGAGNQPQHF; CDR3 DNA: TGTGCCAGTAGGGGGCCATTACAGGGGGCTGGCAATCAGCCCCAGCATTTT
V gene: TRBV28; J gene: TRBJ1-2; D gene: TRBD1; CDR3 length: 13; clone size: .; CDR3 protein: CASSNRGYYGYTF; CDR3 DNA: TGTGCCAGCAGTAACAGGGGTTACTATGGCTACACCTTC
V gene: TRBV11-2; J gene: TRBJ2-1; D gene: .; CDR3 length: 13; clone size: .; CDR3 protein: CASSFLARNEQFF; CDR3 DNA: TGTGCCAGCAGCTTTCTAGCTAGAAATGAGCAGTTCTTC
V gene: TRBV29-1; J gene: TRBJ1-1; D gene: .; CDR3 length: 13; clone size: .; CDR3 protein: CSVRQEMNTEAFF; CDR3 DNA: TGCAGCGTACGACAGGAGATGAACACTGAAGCTTTCTTT
V gene: TRBV2; J gene: TRBJ2-7; D gene: .; CDR3 length: 13; clone size: many; CDR3 protein: CASRRIGSYEQYF; CDR3 DNA: TGTGCCAGCAGGAGGATTGGCTCCTACGAGCAGTACTTC
V gene: TRBV6-4; J gene: TRBJ2-3; D gene: .; CDR3 length: 14; clone size: .; CDR3 protein: CASGAGSGTDTQYF; CDR3 DNA: TGTGCCAGCGGGGCAGGGTCTGGCACAGATACGCAGTATTTT
V gene: TRBV9; J gene: TRBJ2-7; D gene: .; CDR3 length: 16; clone size: .; CDR3 protein: CASSVEGRGLADEQYF; CDR3 DNA: TGTGCCAGCAGCGTAGAGGGTAGGGGATTGGCAGACGAGCAGTACTTC
V gene: TRBV2; J gene: TRBJ1-2; D gene: TRBD1; CDR3 length: 14; clone size: .; CDR3 protein: CASSIRTGGDGYTF; CDR3 DNA: TGTGCCAGCAGTATCCGGACAGGGGGCGATGGCTACACCTTC
V gene: TRBV15; J gene: TRBJ2-1; D gene: TRBD2; CDR3 length: 18; clone size: .; CDR3 protein: CATSRDRGLAGFRNEQFF; CDR3 DNA: TGTGCCACCAGCAGAGATCGGGGACTAGCGGGATTCCGCAATGAGCAGTTCTTC
V gene: TRBV6-2/TRBV6-3; J gene: TRBJ1-1; D gene: .; CDR3 length: 13; clone size: .; CDR3 protein: CASSYEENTEAFF; CDR3 DNA: TGTGCCAGCAGTTACGAGGAGAACACTGAAGCTTTCTTT
V gene: TRBV5-1; J gene: TRBJ1-2; D gene: .; CDR3 length: 13; clone size: .; CDR3 protein: CASSLDRHYGYTF; CDR3 DNA: TGCGCCAGCAGCTTGGACAGGCACTATGGCTACACCTTC
V gene: TRBV28; J gene: TRBJ1-2; D gene: .; CDR3 length: 15; clone size: .; CDR3 protein: CASFSTGREGYGYTF; CDR3 DNA: TGTGCCAGCTTCTCGACAGGCCGAGAGGGCTATGGCTACACCTTC
V gene: TRBV3-1/TRBV3-2; J gene: TRBJ2-2; D gene: TRBD1; CDR3 length: 16; clone size: .; CDR3 protein: CASSRSRTGPTGELFF; CDR3 DNA: TGTGCCAGCAGCCGTTCTAGGACAGGGCCCACCGGGGAGCTGTTTTTT
V gene: TRBV6-5; J gene: TRBJ2-7; D gene: TRBD2; CDR3 length: 15; clone size: .; CDR3 protein: CASSYSRTSGYEQYF; CDR3 DNA: TGTGCCAGCAGTTACTCGAGAACTAGCGGGTACGAGCAGTACTTC
V gene: TRBV28; J gene: TRBJ1-6; D gene: .; CDR3 length: 16; clone size: .; CDR3 protein: CASTPTQGSYNSPLHF; CDR3 DNA: TGTGCCAGCACCCCTACACAGGGCTCCTATAATTCACCCCTCCACTTT
V gene: TRBV9; J gene: TRBJ2-3; D gene: .; CDR3 length: 14; clone size: .; CDR3 protein: CASSVEQGLDTQYF; CDR3 DNA: TGTGCCAGCAGCGTAGAGCAGGGCTTGGATACGCAGTATTTT
V gene: TRBV7-2; J gene: TRBJ2-7; D gene: TRBD1; CDR3 length: 16; clone size: .; CDR3 protein: CASSLIVGTGYYEQYF; CDR3 DNA: TGTGCCAGCAGCTTAATTGTGGGGACAGGGTATTACGAGCAGTACTTC
V gene: TRBV19; J gene: TRBJ1-2; D gene: .; CDR3 length: 15; clone size: .; CDR3 protein: CASSLTLRGNYGYTF; CDR3 DNA: TGTGCCAGTAGTTTGACTCTAAGAGGCAACTATGGCTACACCTTC
V gene: TRBV7-2; J gene: TRBJ1-2; D gene: TRBD1; CDR3 length: 13; clone size: .; CDR3 protein: CASSQDRVKGYTF; CDR3 DNA: TGTGCCAGCAGCCAAGACAGGGTCAAGGGCTACACCTTC
V gene: TRBV4-3; J gene: TRBJ2-7; D gene: .; CDR3 length: 16; clone size: once; CDR3 protein: CASSQGWTGGTYEQYF; CDR3 DNA: TGCGCCAGCAGCCAAGGTTGGACAGGCGGGACCTACGAGCAGTACTTC
V gene: TRBV6-5; J gene: TRBJ1-5; D gene: .; CDR3 length: 14; clone size: .; CDR3 protein: CASAQTGRHQPQHF; CDR3 DNA: TGTGCCAGCGCCCAAACAGGGCGGCATCAGCCCCAGCATTTT
V gene: TRBV7-4; J gene: TRBJ1-3; D gene: .; CDR3 length: 18; clone size: .; CDR3 protein: CASSQVGSRGTSGNTIYF; CDR3 DNA: TGTGCCAGCAGCCAGGTGGGGAGCAGAGGTACTTCTGGAAACACCATATATTTT
V gene: TRBV28; J gene: TRBJ1-6; D gene: TRBD1; CDR3 length: 17; clone size: .; CDR3 protein: CASSARQGSSYNSPLHF; CDR3 DNA: TGTGCCAGCAGTGCGAGACAGGGGAGCTCCTATAATTCACCCCTCCACTTT
V gene: TRBV2; J gene: TRBJ1-5; D gene: .; CDR3 length: 16; clone size: once; CDR3 protein: CASSVAGGAGNQPQHF; CDR3 DNA: TGTGCCAGCAGTGTTGCGGGGGGCGCGGGCAATCAGCCCCAGCATTTT
V gene: TRBV5-4; J gene: TRBJ2-7; D gene: TRBD1; CDR3 length: 13; clone size: .; CDR3 protein: CASSLQGVDEQYF; CDR3 DNA: TGTGCCAGCAGCTTACAGGGGGTCGACGAGCAGTACTTC
V gene: TRBV11-3; J gene: TRBJ1-1; D gene: .; CDR3 length: 13; clone size: .; CDR3 protein: CASSQGLNTEAFF; CDR3 DNA: TGTGCCAGCAGTCAGGGGCTGAACACTGAAGCTTTCTTT
V gene: TRBV13; J gene: TRBJ1-2; D gene: .; CDR3 length: 13; clone size: .; CDR3 protein: CASSLGREYGYTF; CDR3 DNA: TGTGCCAGCAGCTTAGGTAGGGAGTATGGCTACACCTTC
V gene: TRBV3-1/TRBV3-2; J gene: TRBJ2-4; D gene: .; CDR3 length: 15; clone size: once; CDR3 protein: CASSPAGLAKNIQYF; CDR3 DNA: TGTGCCAGCAGCCCAGCGGGCTTAGCCAAAAACATTCAGTACTTC